This T cell receptor (beta chain) was obtained from a study of cytomegalovirus exposure and HLA in healthy donors. Overall study results and limits: Judged likely to be a sequencing artifact was a cluster of highly shared sequence variants. Previous analysis showed most TCR beta V segments were productive about 90% or about 30% of the time. In vitro, three CMV-associated chains proved specific for CMV antigens.

This PCR relied on a set of 60 Vbeta primers and 13 Jbeta primers. TCRdb keeps only in-frame clones here, not all; method: immunoSEQ multiplex PCR. Here the sample spans approximately 100,000 clones, approximately 70% being singletons. Healthy bone marrow donors made up the cohort. About this clone itself: No antigen is known for it.

The sample taken for sequencing was PBMCs. This sequence originates from a man aged 25 to 40 in good health and CMV-seropositive.

In DNA, the CDR3 is TGTGCCAGCAGCGAGACAGGGTTGGCTGAAAAACTGTTTTTT. This codes for CASSETGLAEKLFF. The chain joins TRBV9 to TRBJ1-4; TRBD1 agrees at 7 bases. The CDR3 length is 14 residues. V trimming: 3 bases; J trimming: 7 bases; junction bases outside the gene matches: 6. Germline CDR1 and CDR2: SGDLS and YYNGEE.